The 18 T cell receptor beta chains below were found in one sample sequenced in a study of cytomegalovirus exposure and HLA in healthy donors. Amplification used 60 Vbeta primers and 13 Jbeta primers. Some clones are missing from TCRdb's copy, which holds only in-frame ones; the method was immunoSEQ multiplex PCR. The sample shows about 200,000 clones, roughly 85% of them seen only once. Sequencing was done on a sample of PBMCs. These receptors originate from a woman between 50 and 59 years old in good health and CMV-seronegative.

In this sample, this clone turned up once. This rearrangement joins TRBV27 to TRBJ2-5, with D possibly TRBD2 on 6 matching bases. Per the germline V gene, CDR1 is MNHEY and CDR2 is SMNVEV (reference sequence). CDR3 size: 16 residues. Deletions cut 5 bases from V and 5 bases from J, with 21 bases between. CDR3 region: CASSISGLTYRETQYF. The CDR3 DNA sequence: TGTGCCAGCAGTATTAGCGGACTAACATACAGGGAGACCCAGTACTTC.

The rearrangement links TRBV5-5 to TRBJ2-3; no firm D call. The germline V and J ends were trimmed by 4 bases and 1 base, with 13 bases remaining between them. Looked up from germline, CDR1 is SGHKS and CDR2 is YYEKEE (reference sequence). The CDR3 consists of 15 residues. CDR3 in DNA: TGTGCCAGCAGCCTGTTGATTGAGGGCACAGATACGCAGTATTTT. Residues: CASSLLIEGTDTQYF.

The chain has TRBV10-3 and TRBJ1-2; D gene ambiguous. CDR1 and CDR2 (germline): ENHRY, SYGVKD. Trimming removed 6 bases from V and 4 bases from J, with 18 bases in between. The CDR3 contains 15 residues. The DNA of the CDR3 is TGTGCCATCAGCCCCGAGGTGCCCCATATCTATGGCTACACCTTC. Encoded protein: CAISPEVPHIYGYTF.

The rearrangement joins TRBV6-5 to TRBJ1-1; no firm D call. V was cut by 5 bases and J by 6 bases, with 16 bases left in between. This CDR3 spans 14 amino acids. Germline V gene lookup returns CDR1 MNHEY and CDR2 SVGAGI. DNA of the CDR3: TGTGCCAGCAGTGAAAATTTGCAGTTACCTGAAGCTTTCTTT. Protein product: CASSENLQLPEAFF.

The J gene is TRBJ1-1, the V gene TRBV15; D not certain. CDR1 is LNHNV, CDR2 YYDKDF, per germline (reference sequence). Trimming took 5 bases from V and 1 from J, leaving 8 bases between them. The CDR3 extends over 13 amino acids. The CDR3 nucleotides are TGTGCCACCAGCCCACGGTCGAACACTGAAGCTTTCTTT. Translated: CATSPRSNTEAFF.

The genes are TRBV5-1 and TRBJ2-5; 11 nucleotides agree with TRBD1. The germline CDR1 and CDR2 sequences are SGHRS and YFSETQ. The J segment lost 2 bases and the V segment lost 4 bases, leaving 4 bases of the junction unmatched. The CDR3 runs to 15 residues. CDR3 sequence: CASSEGTGGQETQYF. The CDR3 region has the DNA TGCGCCAGCAGCGAAGGGACAGGGGGACAAGAGACCCAGTACTTC.

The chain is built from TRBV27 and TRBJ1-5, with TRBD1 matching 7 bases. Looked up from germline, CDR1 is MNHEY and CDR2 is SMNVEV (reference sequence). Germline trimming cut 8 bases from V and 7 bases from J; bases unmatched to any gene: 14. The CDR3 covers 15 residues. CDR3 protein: CASSPMTGNGQPQHF. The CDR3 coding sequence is TGTGCCAGCTCACCTATGACAGGGAACGGCCAGCCCCAGCATTTT.

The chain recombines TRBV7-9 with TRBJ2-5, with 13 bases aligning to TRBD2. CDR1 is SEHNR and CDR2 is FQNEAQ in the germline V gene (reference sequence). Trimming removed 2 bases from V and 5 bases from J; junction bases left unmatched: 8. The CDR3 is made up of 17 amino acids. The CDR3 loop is CASSLQWTSGSVETQYF. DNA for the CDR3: TGTGCCAGCAGCTTACAATGGACTAGCGGGAGTGTCGAGACCCAGTACTTC.

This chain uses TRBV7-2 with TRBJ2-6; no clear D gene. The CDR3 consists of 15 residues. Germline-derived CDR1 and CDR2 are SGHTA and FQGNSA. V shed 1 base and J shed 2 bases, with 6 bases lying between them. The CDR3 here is CASSLDSTGANVLTF. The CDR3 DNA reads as TGTGCCAGCAGCTTAGATAGCACTGGGGCCAACGTCCTGACTTTC.

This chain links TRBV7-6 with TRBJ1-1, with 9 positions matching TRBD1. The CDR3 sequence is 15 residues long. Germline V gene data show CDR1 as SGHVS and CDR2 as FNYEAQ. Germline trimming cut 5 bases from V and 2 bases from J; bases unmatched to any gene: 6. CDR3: CASSPLTGGNTEAFF. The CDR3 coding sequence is TGTGCCAGCAGCCCGTTGACAGGGGGTAACACTGAAGCTTTCTTT.

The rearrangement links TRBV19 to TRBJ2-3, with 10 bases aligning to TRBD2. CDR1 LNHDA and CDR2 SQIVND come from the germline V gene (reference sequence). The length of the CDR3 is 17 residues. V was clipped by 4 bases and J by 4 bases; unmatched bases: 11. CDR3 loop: CASSTTLLAGAADTQYF. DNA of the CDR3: TGTGCCAGTAGTACTACCCTTCTAGCGGGAGCTGCAGATACGCAGTATTTT.

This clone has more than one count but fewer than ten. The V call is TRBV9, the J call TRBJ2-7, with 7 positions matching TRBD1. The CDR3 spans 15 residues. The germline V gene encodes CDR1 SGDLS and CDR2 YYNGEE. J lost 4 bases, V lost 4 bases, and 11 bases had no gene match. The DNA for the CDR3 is TGTGCCAGCAGCTCTACCGGGACAGACTATTACGAGCAGTACTTC. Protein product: CASSSTGTDYYEQYF.

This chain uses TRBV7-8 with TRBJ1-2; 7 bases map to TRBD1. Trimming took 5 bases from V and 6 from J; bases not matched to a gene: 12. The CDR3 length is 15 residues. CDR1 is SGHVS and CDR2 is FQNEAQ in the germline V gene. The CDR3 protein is CASSVGQDGWHGYTF. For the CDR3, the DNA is TGTGCCAGCAGCGTCGGACAGGACGGTTGGCATGGCTACACCTTC. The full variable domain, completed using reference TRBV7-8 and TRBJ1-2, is GAGVSQSPRYKVAKRGQDVALRCDPISGHVSLFWYQQALGQGPEFLTYFQNEAQLDKSGLPSDRFFAERPEGSVSTLKIQRTQQEDSAVYLCASSVGQDGWHGYTFGSGTRLTVV.

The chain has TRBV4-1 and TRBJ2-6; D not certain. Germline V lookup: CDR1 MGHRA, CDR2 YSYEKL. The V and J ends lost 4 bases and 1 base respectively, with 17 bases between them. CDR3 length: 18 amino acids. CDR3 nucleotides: TGCGCCAGCAGCCTTCCCCCCCGGGTCCGGTCTGGGGCCAACGTCCTGACTTTC. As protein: CASSLPPRVRSGANVLTF.

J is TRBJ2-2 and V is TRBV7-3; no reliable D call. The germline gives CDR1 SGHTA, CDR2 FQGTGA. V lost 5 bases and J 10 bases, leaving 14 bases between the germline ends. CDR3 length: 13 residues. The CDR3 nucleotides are TGTGCCAGCAGCAGGAGTCTTTTCGCGGAGCTGTTTTTT. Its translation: CASSRSLFAELFF.

CDR3 loop: CASSDSTGWSLRAFF. CDR3 nucleotides: TGTGCCAGCAGTGATAGCACGGGGTGGTCTCTCCGAGCTTTCTTT. This chain uses TRBV6-1 with TRBJ1-1; no firm D call. Between the trimmed V and J ends, which lost 3 bases and 10 bases, there was a span of 21 bases. The germline gives CDR1 MNHNS, CDR2 SASEGT. The CDR3 extends over 15 amino acids.

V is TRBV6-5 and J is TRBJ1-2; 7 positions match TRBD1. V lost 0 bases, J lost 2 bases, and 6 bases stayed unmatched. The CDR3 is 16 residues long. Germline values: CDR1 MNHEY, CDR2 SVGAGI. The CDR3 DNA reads TGTGCCAGCAGTTACTCGGGACAGTCATTCAACTATGGCTACACCTTC. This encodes CASSYSGQSFNYGYTF.

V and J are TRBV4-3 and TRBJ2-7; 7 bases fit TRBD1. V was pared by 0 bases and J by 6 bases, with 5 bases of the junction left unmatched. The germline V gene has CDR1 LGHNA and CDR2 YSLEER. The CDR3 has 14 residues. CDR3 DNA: TGCGCCAGCAGCCAAGAGGGCCCAGGGGGCGAGCAGTACTTC. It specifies CASSQEGPGGEQYF.